This T cell receptor beta chain was identified during a study of T-cell reconstitution after alpha-beta-depleted transplantation in children. This clonotype was observed many times. Molecular barcoding with unique molecular identifiers was used for the TCRbeta library. MiXCR, run by TCRdb on the PCR reads, gives a single entry per CDR3 protein. The repertoire consists of about 150,000 distinct CDR3 sequences, with more than 9.5% occurring once and the leading ten covering around 13%. Here the sequenced sample was PBMCs, taken before TCRalphabeta/CD19-depleted stem cell transplant. The sequence came from a boy aged 2 to 10 with acute myeloid leukemia, due to receive a stem cell transplant.

The CDR3 loop is CASSLTSGSRGDTQYF. CDR3 bases: TGTGCCAGCAGCTTGACTAGCGGGTCTAGAGGGGATACGCAGTATTTT. This rearrangement joins TRBV5-6 to TRBJ2-3; 9 bases fit TRBD2. Germline CDR1 SGHDT, CDR2 YYEEEE. V lost 1 base, J lost 6 bases, and 9 bases stayed unmatched. This CDR3 comprises 16 residues.